This is a list of T cell receptor beta chains from one sample in a study of T-cell reconstitution after alpha-beta-depleted transplantation in children. From the PCR reads, TCRdb called clonotypes with MiXCR, one entry per CDR3 protein. The data hold roughly 350,000 distinct CDR3 sequences, with under 20% observed a single time. The source material was PBMCs, mostly from graft donor cells, sampled 360 days after TCRalphabeta/CD19-depleted stem cell transplant. These receptors were collected from a male patient between 2 and 15 years old who had a stem cell transplant for acute lymphoblastic leukemia, so the T cells may come from the graft donor. Both conserved end residues are part of each CDR3. The D gene is left open where the match is weak. Rows may omit the clone size; those that give it use once, few, many or a size class.

TRBJ2-2 few NA TRBV11-2 CASSLWTAPWLFF TGTGCCAGCAGCTTATGGACTGCCCCTTGGCTGTTTTTT
TRBJ2-5 few NA TRBV20-1 CSARGKQGRIQETQYF TGCAGTGCTAGAGGGAAACAGGGGAGGATCCAAGAGACCCAGTACTTC
TRBJ1-6 few NA TRBV4-3 CASSQMGNNSPLHF TGCGCCAGCAGCCAAATGGGTAATAATTCACCCCTCCACTTT
TRBJ2-7 NA TRBD2 TRBV7-8 CASSRGASGSYEQYF TGTGCCAGCAGCCGAGGGGCTAGCGGTTCCTACGAGCAGTACTTC
TRBJ2-7 few NA TRBV7-8 CASSLVMTDSYEQYF TGTGCCAGCAGCTTAGTCATGACGGACTCGTACGAGCAGTACTTC
TRBJ2-1 NA TRBD2 TRBV15 CATSMGLAGGDNEQFF TGTGCCACCAGCATGGGACTAGCGGGAGGTGACAATGAGCAGTTCTTC
TRBJ2-7 few NA TRBV10-3 CATRGVPTAYEQYF TGTGCCACCAGGGGTGTTCCAACCGCCTACGAGCAGTACTTC
TRBJ2-7 many TRBD1 TRBV12-3/TRBV12-4 CASSGQGGTFEQYF TGTGCCAGCAGTGGACAGGGTGGTACATTCGAGCAGTACTTC
TRBJ2-5 few NA TRBV3-1 CASSQDRGIETQYF TGTGCCAGCAGCCAAGATAGGGGTATAGAGACCCAGTACTTC
TRBJ2-3 few NA TRBV12-3/TRBV12-4 CASSSRGGGPTDTQYF TGTGCCAGCAGTTCCAGGGGGGGCGGCCCCACAGATACGCAGTATTTT
TRBJ2-3 NA TRBD2 TRBV9 CASSVAAGGPSTDTQYF TGTGCCAGCAGCGTAGCAGCGGGGGGCCCTAGCACAGATACGCAGTATTTT
TRBJ2-5 many NA TRBV12-3/TRBV12-4 CASSLRTVQETQYF TGTGCCAGCAGTTTAAGGACAGTTCAAGAGACCCAGTACTTC
TRBJ2-5 NA TRBD2 TRBV12-3/TRBV12-4 CAGRGTSGRAETQYF TGTGCCGGCAGGGGGACTAGCGGGAGGGCCGAGACCCAGTACTTC
TRBJ2-5 NA NA TRBV18 CASSPQRVGETQYF TGTGCCAGCTCACCACAAAGGGTGGGGGAGACCCAGTACTTC
TRBJ2-5 NA NA TRBV29-1 CSGILGAPETQYF TGCAGCGGCATACTGGGGGCGCCGGAGACCCAGTACTTC
TRBJ2-3 few TRBD1 TRBV10-3 CAISSRVDRGRATDTQYF TGTGCCATCAGCTCCAGGGTGGACAGGGGAAGAGCGACAGATACGCAGTATTTT
TRBJ2-7 few NA TRBV12-3/TRBV12-4 CASSYGAPPLLRYEQYF TGTGCCAGCAGTTATGGGGCCCCTCCGCTCCTACGGTACGAGCAGTACTTC
TRBJ2-7 few NA TRBV4-2 CASSQPGADSYEQYF TGTGCCAGCAGCCAACCGGGGGCTGACTCCTACGAGCAGTACTTC
TRBJ1-2 once NA TRBV28 CASSFGTGRGYTF TGTGCCAGCAGTTTTGGTACTGGGCGTGGCTACACCTTC
TRBJ2-7 NA NA TRBV28 CASRPRAHRSYEQYF TGTGCCAGCAGACCCCGCGCACACAGGAGTTACGAGCAGTACTTC
TRBJ2-6 many NA TRBV6-1 CASSGGAGANVLTF TGTGCCAGCAGTGGGGGCGCTGGGGCCAACGTCCTGACTTTC
TRBJ2-7 NA TRBD1 TRBV30 CAWSAMTGQEF TGTGCCTGGAGTGCAATGACAGGGCAGGAATTC
TRBJ1-3 NA NA TRBV7-3 CASSITGSSGNTIYF TGTGCCAGCAGCATTACAGGGTCCTCTGGAAACACCATATATTTT
TRBJ2-2 few NA TRBV6-2/TRBV6-3 CASSGTTGELFF TGTGCCAGCAGCGGTACAACCGGGGAGCTGTTTTTT
TRBJ2-2 few NA TRBV7-2 CASSGGIGELFF TGTGCCAGCAGCGGGGGGATCGGGGAGCTGTTTTTT
TRBJ2-2 few TRBD1 TRBV24-1 CATSDPTGTNTGELFF TGTGCCACCAGTGATCCGACAGGGACGAACACCGGGGAGCTGTTTTTT
TRBJ2-5 NA NA TRBV4-3 CASSRGDSGETQYF TGCGCCAGCAGCCGGGGGGACAGTGGAGAGACCCAGTACTTC
TRBJ2-5 few NA TRBV11-1 CASSLPRGRVGVQETQYF TGTGCCAGCAGCTTACCGAGGGGCAGGGTGGGCGTCCAAGAGACCCAGTACTTC
TRBJ2-7 few TRBD2 TRBV12-3/TRBV12-4 CASSLTSEAPYEQYF TGTGCCAGCAGCCTCACTAGCGAGGCACCCTACGAGCAGTACTTC
TRBJ2-5 NA NA TRBV9 CASSATRGQETQYF TGTGCCAGCAGCGCGACCAGGGGCCAAGAGACCCAGTACTTC
TRBJ2-3 few TRBD2 TRBV12-3/TRBV12-4 CASIGGRGLLTDTQYF TGTGCCAGCATAGGCGGGAGAGGACTTCTCACAGATACGCAGTATTTT
TRBJ2-1 few NA TRBV4-2 CASSQPGRGFNEQFF TGTGCCAGCAGCCAGCCGGGTCGGGGTTTCAATGAGCAGTTCTTC
TRBJ1-2 NA NA TRBV7-3 CASSLPGQPGGYTF TGTGCCAGCAGCTTACCCGGACAGCCTGGTGGCTACACCTTC
TRBJ2-7 NA NA TRBV7-6 CASSIGTGSSYEQYF TGTGCCAGCAGCATTGGGACTGGCAGCTCCTACGAGCAGTACTTC
TRBJ2-3 NA NA TRBV29-1 CSVVPGSTDTQYF TGCAGCGTTGTTCCGGGGAGCACAGATACGCAGTATTTT
TRBJ2-3 few NA TRBV5-1 CASSLIQMAAATDTQYF TGCGCCAGCAGCTTGATTCAGATGGCGGCCGCTACAGATACGCAGTATTTT
TRBJ2-7 few TRBD2 TRBV7-2 CATLPSGSYEQYF TGTGCCACCCTTCCTAGCGGCTCCTACGAGCAGTACTTC
TRBJ2-1 few TRBD1 TRBV4-2 CASSQGTGDYNEQFF TGTGCCAGCAGCCAAGGGACAGGGGACTACAATGAGCAGTTCTTC
TRBJ2-3 NA TRBD2 TRBV12-3/TRBV12-4 CASIPGLAGDTQYF TGTGCCAGCATCCCCGGACTAGCTGGAGATACGCAGTATTTT
TRBJ1-6 NA NA TRBV28 CASSLTRVLVSSYNSPLHF TGTGCCAGCAGTCTCACCAGGGTTTTGGTGAGCTCCTATAATTCACCCCTCCACTTT
TRBJ2-3 NA TRBD2 TRBV2 CASSDLLAGVTDTQYF TGTGCCAGCAGTGATCTACTAGCGGGAGTCACAGATACGCAGTATTTT
TRBJ2-7 many NA TRBV29-1 CSVEDHVRGEQYF TGCAGCGTTGAAGATCACGTTCGGGGCGAGCAGTACTTC
TRBJ2-2 NA TRBD1 TRBV6-1 CASSRTGAATGELFF TGTGCCAGCAGCCGTACAGGGGCCGCCACCGGGGAGCTGTTTTTT
TRBJ1-1 few NA TRBV28 CASSLTWGGAEAFF TGTGCCAGCAGTTTAACGTGGGGAGGCGCTGAAGCTTTCTTT
TRBJ2-7 few NA TRBV7-9 CASSPRSGVKQYF TGTGCCAGCAGCCCCCGCTCAGGAGTCAAGCAGTACTTC
TRBJ2-1 NA NA TRBV5-7 CASSNDSRRGEDNEQFF TGTGCCAGCAGCAACGACTCCCGGCGAGGGGAGGACAATGAGCAGTTCTTC
TRBJ2-6 many NA TRBV6-1 CASSRSGANVLTF TGCGCCAGCAGCCGGTCCGGGGCCAACGTCCTGACTTTC
TRBJ2-7 few TRBD1 TRBV20-1 CSASRRDRDSYEQYF TGCAGTGCTAGTCGCCGGGACAGGGACTCCTACGAGCAGTACTTC
TRBJ2-1 few TRBD2 TRBV11-1 CASSSGLAGRVIYNEQFF TGTGCCAGCAGCTCCGGACTAGCGGGGAGGGTCATATACAATGAGCAGTTCTTC
TRBJ2-3 NA NA TRBV13 CASSNPGLSDTQYF TGTGCCAGCAGCAACCCGGGACTTTCAGATACGCAGTATTTT
TRBJ1-5 many NA TRBV6-5 CASSYVSGQPQHF TGTGCCAGCAGTTACGTCTCAGGACAGCCCCAGCATTTT
TRBJ2-7 few TRBD1 TRBV4-1 CASSPEFPTGDEPYEQYF TGCGCCAGCAGCCCTGAATTCCCGACAGGGGACGAACCCTACGAGCAGTACTTC